This T cell receptor (beta chain) came from a study of graft-versus-host responses after intestinal transplantation. Study summary: After anti-thymocyte globulin induction, recipients took tacrolimus and steroids for roughly three years. General study results and limits: Patients who carried graft-donor T cell macrochimerism also had high graft-versus-host to host-versus-graft clonal ratios in their allografts.

The CDR3 has 18 residues. Per the germline V gene, CDR1 is KGHSH and CDR2 is LQKENI. Unmatched junction bases numbered 8, after V lost 2 bases and J lost 2 bases. A remark on this clone: Its antigen is currently unknown.

Using immunoSEQ multiplex PCR, the repertoire was profiled, and TCRdb retains in-frame clones only, with some absent. The table shows 90,000 to 150,000 clones, with 85% to 95% occurring only once. The chain carries TRBV18 and TRBJ2-6; TRBD1 agrees at 8 bases. Sequenced here: unstimulated CD4+ T cells sorted from spleen or lymph node cells, sampled before intestinal transplant. This TCR was sampled from a human donor who received an intestinal transplant. The CDR3 protein is CASSPRSTGGAGANVLTF. CDR3 coding DNA: TGTGCCAGCTCACCAAGGTCAACAGGGGGTGCTGGGGCCAACGTCCTGACTTTC.